Each of the 30 T cell receptor beta chains below was sequenced from the same sample in a study of CD8 T cells in Susac syndrome. RNA, at 0.5 to 1 ug, was reverse transcribed with random hexamers. TCRdb used MiXCR to reprocess the immunoSEQ multiplex PCR reads, holding one entry per CDR3 protein. The table records around 120,000 distinct CDR3 sequences, roughly 94% of them present only once. The sample comprised CD4+ T cells from PBMCs. The receptors were gathered from a human donor with multiple sclerosis.

The chain employs TRBV9 and TRBJ2-1, with 11 bases lining up with TRBD2. The CDR3 runs 14 residues. Germline CDR1 and CDR2: SGDLS and YYNGEE. The V gene end was trimmed by 3 bases and the J gene end by 6 bases; junction bases not matched to a gene: 2. The CDR3 DNA is TGTGCCAGCAGCGCTAGCGGGGGGTTCAATGAGCAGTTCTTC. Its protein is CASSASGGFNEQFF. Supplemented by reference TRBV9 and TRBJ2-1, the full variable domain reads DSGVTQTPKHLITATGQRVTLRCSPRSGDLSVYWYQQSLDQGLQFLIQYYNGEERAKGNILERFSAQQFPDLHSELNLSSLELGDSALYFCASSASGGFNEQFFGPGTRLTVL.

CDR3 region: CGAGANYGYTF. DNA for the CDR3: TGTGGAGCGGGAGCTAACTATGGCTACACCTTC. The genes are TRBV30 and TRBJ1-2; the D is unclear. The CDR3 is 11 amino acids. Per germline, CDR1 GTSNPN and CDR2 SVGIG (reference sequence).

The gene calls are TRBV29-1 and TRBJ2-3; D gene unclear. The CDR3 spans 13 residues. The V and J ends lost 0 bases and 2 bases respectively, with 6 bases between them. The germline CDR1 and CDR2 sequences are SQVTM and ANQGSEA. The CDR3 bases are TGCAGCGTTGAAGATCTGGTCACAGATACGCAGTATTTT. Its protein product is CSVEDLVTDTQYF.

The chain has TRBV3-1 and TRBJ2-3; unclear D gene. Germline-derived CDR1 and CDR2 are LGHDT and YNNKEL (reference sequence). V was shortened by 0 bases and J by 0 bases, with 7 bases between the two germline ends. The CDR3 is 15 amino acids. CDR3 sequence (DNA): TGTGCCAGCAGCCAAGATCGTCTGAGCACAGATACGCAGTATTTT. Amino acid sequence: CASSQDRLSTDTQYF.

The rearrangement uses TRBV9 and TRBJ1-2, with D perhaps matching TRBD1 (5 bases). This CDR3 is built from 16 residues. The germline CDR1 and CDR2 sequences are SGDLS and YYNGEE. V gave up 3 bases and J gave up 4 bases, with 19 bases separating them. This chain's CDR3 is CASSAGESTNFYGYTF. The CDR3 DNA reads as TGTGCCAGCAGCGCGGGGGAGTCAACCAACTTCTATGGCTACACCTTC. Looking up the rest from reference TRBV9 and TRBJ1-2 gives the full variable domain: DSGVTQTPKHLITATGQRVTLRCSPRSGDLSVYWYQQSLDQGLQFLIQYYNGEERAKGNILERFSAQQFPDLHSELNLSSLELGDSALYFCASSAGESTNFYGYTFGSGTRLTVV.

The chain joins TRBV5-8 to TRBJ1-1; D remains ambiguous. Germline values: CDR1 SGHTS, CDR2 YDEGEE. Deletions cut 6 bases from V and 1 base from J, with 16 bases between. CDR3 length: 15 residues. CDR3 sequence: CASTDGYRRNTEAFF. For the CDR3, the DNA is TGTGCCAGCACCGACGGTTACCGGAGGAACACTGAAGCTTTCTTT.

The chain uses TRBV29-1 and TRBJ1-1; D unclear. This CDR3 has 10 residues. Germline lookup yields CDR1 SQVTM and CDR2 ANQGSEA. Trimming removed 7 bases at V and 5 bases at J, with 8 bases between. CDR3 sequence (DNA): TGCAGCGGGCGAAAAACTGAAGCTTTCTTT. Translation gives CSGRKTEAFF.

V gene TRBV18 combines with J gene TRBJ1-5; a possible D gene is TRBD1 (5 bases). This CDR3 spans 15 amino acids. The germline V and J ends were trimmed by 6 bases and 0 bases, with 12 bases remaining between them. The V gene's germline CDR1 is KGHSH and CDR2 LQKENI. CDR3 coding DNA: TGTGCCAGCTCCCCGGGGGGTAATAGCAATCAGCCCCAGCATTTT. This translates into CASSPGGNSNQPQHF.

The chain links TRBV6-2 or TRBV6-3 to TRBJ1-5; no reliable D call. The V gene lost 7 bases and the J gene lost 3 bases, with 13 bases spanning the gap. The CDR3 is 14 residues long. The germline CDR1 and CDR2 sequences are MNHEY and SVGEGT. The CDR3 here is CASTRSQLNQPQHF. The CDR3 nucleotides read TGTGCCAGCACCCGAAGCCAGCTCAATCAGCCCCAGCATTTT.

This rearrangement joins TRBV20-1 to TRBJ2-7; no reliable D call. V lost 3 bases, J lost 5 bases, and 11 bases lay in between. CDR1 is DFQATT and CDR2 is SNEGSKA in the germline V gene (reference sequence). CDR3 length equals 12 residues. Written as DNA, the CDR3 is TGCAGTGCTAGCTTTATGATCGACGAGCAGTACTTC. Protein product: CSASFMIDEQYF.

This clonotype was picked up one time. The chain links TRBV7-9 to TRBJ1-4; D call uncertain. The CDR3 sequence is 13 residues long. Trimming shortened V by 1 base and J by 11 bases, and 11 bases separated the two germline ends. The V gene's germline CDR1 is SEHNR and CDR2 FQNEAQ (reference sequence). This CDR3 reads CASSLEVSGKLFF. The CDR3 coding sequence is TGTGCCAGCAGCTTAGAAGTCTCCGGGAAACTGTTTTTT. Together with reference TRBV7-9 and TRBJ1-4, the CDR3 gives the full variable domain: DTGVSQNPRHKITKRGQNVTFRCDPISEHNRLYWYRQTLGQGPEFLTYFQNEAQLEKSRLLSDRFSAERPKGSFSTLEIQRTEQGDSAMYLCASSLEVSGKLFFGSGTQLSVL.

This clonotype has only one observation. The chain uses TRBV5-1 and TRBJ1-1; D is uncertain. V lost 1 base and J lost 4, with 11 bases in between. The length of the CDR3 is 14 residues. Germline assignment: CDR1 SGHRS and CDR2 YFSETQ. CDR3 DNA: TGCGCCAGCAGCTTGACGCAGAAGGGCACTGAAGCTTTCTTT. Protein sequence: CASSLTQKGTEAFF.

This clonotype was observed a single time. The rearrangement links TRBV5-4 to TRBJ1-2; 9 bases map to TRBD1. The germline gives CDR1 SGHNT, CDR2 YYREEE (reference sequence). The CDR3 sequence is 14 residues long. Trimming removed 3 bases from V and 8 bases from J; junction bases left unmatched: 8. The CDR3 loop reads CASSWDRDTGGYTF. As DNA, the CDR3 is TGTGCCAGCAGCTGGGACAGGGATACTGGAGGCTACACCTTC. Combining the CDR3 with reference TRBV5-4 and TRBJ1-2 gives the whole variable domain ETGVTQSPTHLIKTRGQQVTLRCSSQSGHNTVSWYQQALGQGPQFIFQYYREEENGRGNFPPRFSGLQFPNYSSELNVNALELDDSALYLCASSWDRDTGGYTFGSGTRLTVV.

The chain carries TRBV20-1 and TRBJ1-1; D perhaps matches TRBD1 (6 bases). CDR1 and CDR2 from the germline V gene are DFQATT and SNEGSKA (reference sequence). The CDR3 has 13 amino acids. Deletions cut 5 bases from V and 4 bases from J, with 14 bases between. CDR3 DNA sequence: TGCAGTGCTGACTTTGGGGGCTCCACTGAAGCTTTCTTT. This translates into CSADFGGSTEAFF.

This clonotype has only a few counts. The chain carries TRBV6-2 or TRBV6-3 and TRBJ2-7; TRBD2 agrees at 7 bases. The CDR3 loop spans 14 amino acids. V shed 6 bases, J shed 0 bases, and the junction held 5 bases outside the gene matches. Germline loops: CDR1 MNHEY, CDR2 SVGEGT. In DNA form, the CDR3 reads TGTGCCAGCAGGGGGACTACCTCCTCCTACGAGCAGTACTTC. This codes for CASRGTTSSYEQYF.

The chain is built from TRBV3-1 and TRBJ1-2; 7 bases align to TRBD1. Germline V gives CDR1 LGHDT, CDR2 YNNKEL (reference sequence). Germline trimming cut 4 bases from V and 8 bases from J; bases unmatched to any gene: 7. The CDR3 has 13 amino acids. In DNA form, the CDR3 reads TGTGCCAGCAGCCCAAAACAGGGGATGGGCTACACCTTC. Protein: CASSPKQGMGYTF.

The chain combines TRBV12-3 or TRBV12-4 with TRBJ2-1, with TRBD1 as a possible D gene (5 bases). The CDR3 spans 15 residues. V was trimmed by 5 bases and J by 12 bases, leaving 23 bases between them. The CDR3 region is CASSTQVLLGRGQFF. DNA for the CDR3: TGTGCCAGCAGTACACAGGTGTTGCTTGGACGTGGGCAGTTCTTC.

CDR3 sequence: CASSSPQETQYF. Written as DNA, the CDR3 is TGTGCCAGCAGTTCCCCGCAAGAGACCCAGTACTTC. This rearrangement joins TRBV27 to TRBJ2-5; D not certain. Trimming took 4 bases from V and 2 from J, leaving 5 bases between them. Germline CDR1 is MNHEY and CDR2 is SMNVEV (reference sequence). The length of the CDR3 is 12 residues.

The chain couples TRBV29-1 to TRBJ1-1; D is perhaps TRBD1 (5 bases). This CDR3 region has 12 residues. Germline assignment: CDR1 SQVTM and CDR2 ANQGSEA. The V end was cut by 7 bases, the J end by 7 bases, with 16 bases between. The CDR3: CSAGGEGSEAFF. In nucleotides, the CDR3 is TGCAGCGCCGGGGGGGAGGGCAGTGAAGCTTTCTTT.

V and J are TRBV3-1 and TRBJ2-2; no firm D call. V dropped 5 bases and J dropped 5 bases, with 24 bases sitting between them. The CDR3 contains 18 residues. Germline CDR1 is LGHDT and CDR2 is YNNKEL (reference sequence). CDR3: CASSTLPIRLRRTGELFF. The CDR3 DNA reads TGTGCCAGCAGCACTTTGCCGATCAGGCTACGGCGGACCGGGGAGCTGTTTTTT.

The chain carries TRBV14 and TRBJ2-1, with 7 bases identical to TRBD1. Trimming cost V 7 bases and J 3 bases; bases outside gene matches: 6. Germline V CDR1 and CDR2: SGHDN, FVKESK. This CDR3 spans 14 amino acids. For the CDR3, the DNA is TGTGCCAGCAATACGGGACAGATCTACAATGAGCAGTTCTTC. As protein: CASNTGQIYNEQFF.

The J gene is TRBJ1-6, the V gene TRBV7-2; the match to TRBD1 covers 10 bases. Trimming removed 2 bases from V and 10 bases from J; junction bases left unmatched: 8. Per germline, CDR1 SGHTA and CDR2 FQGNSA. This CDR3 has 16 residues. This CDR3 is CASSLRGTGDNSPLHF. CDR3 DNA sequence: TGTGCCAGCAGCTTACGTGGGACAGGGGACAACTCACCCCTCCACTTT. Based on the CDR3 plus reference TRBV7-2 and TRBJ1-6, the full variable domain is GAGVSQSPSNKVTEKGKDVELRCDPISGHTALYWYRQSLGQGLEFLIYFQGNSAPDKSGLPSDRFSAERTGGSVSTLTIQRTQQEDSAVYLCASSLRGTGDNSPLHFGNGTRLTVT.

This chain joins TRBV30 and TRBJ1-1; no clear D. V lost 4 bases and J lost 2, with 14 bases in between. The CDR3 contains 14 residues. Germline CDR1 is GTSNPN and CDR2 is SVGIG (reference sequence). In DNA form, the CDR3 reads TGTGCCTGGACGTTCGTGGGAAGAAACACTGAAGCTTTCTTT. This codes for CAWTFVGRNTEAFF. Full variable domain (rest looked up from reference TRBV30 and TRBJ1-1): SQTIHQWPATLVQPVGSPLSLECTVEGTSNPNLYWYRQAAGRGLQLLFYSVGIGQISSEVPQNLSASRPQDRQFILSSKKLLLSDSGFYLCAWTFVGRNTEAFFGQGTRLTVV.

This clonotype has just one count. The chain links TRBV12-3 or TRBV12-4 to TRBJ2-3; maybe TRBD2 (6 bases). Trimming pared 5 bases from V and 7 bases from J, leaving 13 bases between. This CDR3 spans 13 amino acids. In nucleotides, the CDR3 is TGTGCCAGCAGTCGGGACTTCAAAAATACGCAGTATTTT. Amino acid sequence: CASSRDFKNTQYF.

V is TRBV10-3 and J is TRBJ2-3; tentatively, D is TRBD1 or TRBD2 (6 bases each). Germline CDR1 is ENHRY and CDR2 is SYGVKD. This CDR3 region has 16 residues. The V end was cut by 8 bases, the J end by 3 bases, with 21 bases between. CDR3 DNA: TGTGCCATCGGCCCGAAGTCAGGGGCGGGAACAGATACGCAGTATTTT. Its translation is CAIGPKSGAGTDTQYF.

V and J are TRBV6-2 or TRBV6-3 and TRBJ2-5; tentative D call: TRBD1 (6 bases). The CDR3 is 14 amino acids. Germline-derived CDR1 and CDR2 are MNHEY and SVGEGT. V lost 3 bases, J lost 5 bases, and 13 bases lay in between. The CDR3 DNA is TGTGCCAGCAGTTATATCTCCCAGGGGGAGACCCAGTACTTC. Protein: CASSYISQGETQYF.

The rearrangement uses TRBV25-1 and TRBJ2-2, with 7 nucleotides matching TRBD2. This CDR3 has 16 residues. V dropped 3 bases and J dropped 2; count of bases not matched to a gene: 6. CDR1 is MGHDK, CDR2 SYGVNS, per germline. The CDR3 protein is CASSDGGLGNTGELFF. CDR3 bases: TGTGCCAGCAGTGACGGTGGACTAGGTAACACCGGGGAGCTGTTTTTT. Complete variable domain (other parts from reference TRBV25-1 and TRBJ2-2): EADIYQTPRYLVIGTGKKITLECSQTMGHDKMYWYQQDPGMELHLIHYSYGVNSTEKGDLSSESTVSRIRTEHFPLTLESARPSHTSQYLCASSDGGLGNTGELFFGEGSRLTVL.

The CDR3, as DNA: TGTGCCACCAGCAGATTCAGGTCTAGCGGGAGGGGGAACACCGGGGAGCTGTTTTTT. As protein: CATSRFRSSGRGNTGELFF. The rearrangement joins TRBV15 to TRBJ2-2; 12 nucleotides line up with TRBD2. The CDR3 is 19 residues long. V dropped 2 bases and J dropped 1; count of bases not matched to a gene: 8. Germline V lookup: CDR1 LNHNV, CDR2 YYDKDF (reference sequence).

V and J are TRBV2 and TRBJ2-2; D gene uncertain. CDR1 is SNHLY, CDR2 FYNNEI, per germline. The CDR3 is 14 amino acids. The V end lost 5 bases, the J end lost 2 bases, and 9 bases lay between the germline ends. The CDR3 nucleotides read TGTGCCAGCAGTCGGCTAGTAAACACCGGGGAGCTGTTTTTT. This encodes CASSRLVNTGELFF.

A single count supports this clonotype. The CDR3: CASSRTGPEAFF. The CDR3 DNA follows: TGTGCCAGCAGCCGAACAGGCCCTGAAGCTTTCTTT. The chain combines TRBV7-9 with TRBJ1-1; a possible D gene is TRBD1 (5 bases). V was pared by 5 bases and J by 6 bases, with 10 bases between. Germline values: CDR1 SEHNR, CDR2 FQNEAQ (reference sequence). This CDR3 region has 12 residues. The whole variable domain, remainder taken from reference TRBV7-9 and TRBJ1-1, is DTGVSQNPRHKITKRGQNVTFRCDPISEHNRLYWYRQTLGQGPEFLTYFQNEAQLEKSRLLSDRFSAERPKGSFSTLEIQRTEQGDSAMYLCASSRTGPEAFFGQGTRLTVV.